This T cell receptor beta chain was observed in a study of blood T cells in healthy people across ages. For the second PCR, which ran for 7 to 11 cycles, a sample-barcoded 5' primer and a J-beta primer mix were used. A single record per CDR3 protein comes from TCRdb applying MiXCR to the 5' RACE reads. The data contain about 800,000 distinct CDR3 sequences, about three fifths of them singletons. PBMCs were isolated at a quantity of at least 6 million per sample. Trimming took 1 base from V and 0 from J, leaving 17 bases between them. CDR1 is SEHNR, CDR2 FQNEAQ, per germline (reference sequence). CDR3 length: 18 amino acids. Findings and caveats of the study: In these data, TCR beta diversity tracked strongly with naive T cell percentage. Long-lived donors exceeded aged donors in naive CD4+ cells and diversity.

Points on this clonotype: Antigen specificity is unknown.

The chain couples TRBV7-9 to TRBJ2-3; possibly TRBD1 for D (5 bases). Source material: blood. The sequence came from a man aged 30 to 45 in good health. CDR3 protein: CASSLGQGYRTSTDTQYF. CDR3 in DNA: TGTGCCAGCAGCTTAGGTCAGGGCTATAGAACTAGCACAGATACGCAGTATTTT.